The present TCR beta chain was sequenced within a study of circulating and synovial CD4+ cells in juvenile arthritis. This clone was picked up one time. This CDR3 is built from 14 residues. Germline V CDR1 and CDR2: SGDLS, YYNGEE. The V end lost 0 bases, the J end lost 2 bases, and 8 bases lay between the germline ends. TCRdb's copy holds only in-frame clones and misses some; the assay was immunoSEQ multiplex PCR. The sample yields around 32,000 clones, nearly 97% seen once. Donors were patients with active juvenile idiopathic arthritis. Sample: CD4+ T cells from blood. The V call is TRBV9, the J call TRBJ1-1; D might be TRBD1 (5 bases). The sequence was obtained from a human donor with juvenile idiopathic arthritis. This chain's CDR3 is CASSVGQLNTEAFF. The CDR3 DNA reads as TGTGCCAGCAGCGTAGGACAGCTAAACACTGAAGCTTTCTTT.